The clone carrying this T cell receptor beta chain occurred many times. The antigen is not known. Deletions cut 0 bases from V and 2 bases from J, with 9 bases between. CDR3 length: 15 residues. Germline loops: CDR1 SGDLS, CDR2 YYNGEE. The data derive from a study of response to subunit inactivated influenza vaccine. Study conclusions and caveats: Each seasonal flu vaccination may recruit only limited new T cells, authors suggested.

MiXCR, applied by TCRdb to the RT-PCR reads, yields one record per CDR3 protein. The sample includes 650,000 to 700,000 distinct CDR3 sequences, 15% to 19% of them seen just once. The J gene is TRBJ1-3, the V gene TRBV9, with D possibly being TRBD1 (5 bases). The TCR comes from a man in his fifties or sixties who received an inactivated influenza vaccine. Here the sequenced sample was PBMCs from blood, taken roughly 12 days after vaccination. The CDR3 sequence is CASSVGQGPGNTIYF. In DNA, the CDR3 is TGTGCCAGCAGCGTAGGGCAGGGACCTGGAAACACCATATATTTT.